This T cell receptor (beta chain) derives from a study of blood T cell repertoires in COVID-19. Study details: The cDNA or gDNA used as material had been derived from T cells, B-cell-depleted T cells, or PBMCs.

The V end lost 8 bases, the J end lost 0 bases, and 10 bases lay between the germline ends. Looked up from germline, CDR1 is MNHEY and CDR2 is SVGAGI. The CDR3 is 13 residues long. Profiling relied on immunoSEQ multiplex PCR, and the TCRdb table lists in-frame clones only, not all of them. The sample records some 120,000 clones, around four fifths being singletons. The sample comprised peripheral blood. This TCR was sampled from a man younger than 45 with acute or convalescent COVID-19. The chain combines TRBV6-5 with TRBJ1-1, with D uncertain. The CDR3 DNA sequence: TGTGCCAGCCTACAGCAACTGAACACTGAAGCTTTCTTT. It is translated as CASLQQLNTEAFF.